This TCR beta chain is from a study of T-cell reconstitution after alpha-beta-depleted transplantation in children. The CDR3 covers 13 residues. Germline V CDR1 and CDR2: SGHRS, YFSETQ. The V gene end was trimmed by 6 bases and the J gene end by 8 bases; junction bases not matched to a gene: 7. The TCRbeta library incorporated unique molecular identifiers. MiXCR, applied by TCRdb to the PCR reads, yields one record per CDR3 protein. Of about 980,000 distinct CDR3 sequences listed, about 29% are singletons. This clonotype has just a few counts. Sequencing was performed on PBMCs, mostly from graft donor cells, taken 360 days after TCRalphabeta/CD19-depleted stem cell transplant. This receptor was identified in a boy in the first two years of life who had a stem cell transplant for SCID, so the T cells may come from the graft donor. The chain combines TRBV5-1 with TRBJ1-2; 10 bases line up with TRBD1. The CDR3 DNA sequence: TGCGCCAGCACCGGGACAGGGGAAGTAGGCTACACCTTC. Protein: CASTGTGEVGYTF.